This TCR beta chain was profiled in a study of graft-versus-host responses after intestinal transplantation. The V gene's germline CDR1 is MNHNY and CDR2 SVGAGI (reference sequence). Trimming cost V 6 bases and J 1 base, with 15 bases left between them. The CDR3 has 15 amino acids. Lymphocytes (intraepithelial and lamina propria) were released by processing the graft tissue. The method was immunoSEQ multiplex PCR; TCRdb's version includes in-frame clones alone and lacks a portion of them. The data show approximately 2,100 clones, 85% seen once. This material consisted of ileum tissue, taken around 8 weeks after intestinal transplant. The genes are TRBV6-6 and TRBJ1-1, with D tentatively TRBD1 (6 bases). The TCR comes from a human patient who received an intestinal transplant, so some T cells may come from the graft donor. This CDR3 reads CASRPAGGSNTEAFF. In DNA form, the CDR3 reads TGTGCCAGCAGACCCGCGGGGGGCTCGAACACTGAAGCTTTCTTT.